This TCR beta chain stems from a study of blood T cell repertoires in COVID-19. About the study: Whether acute or convalescent, the COVID-19 samples came from the United States, Italy and Spain.

Recruited during active infection, patients (from Seattle) were subsequently followed longitudinally. Authors' data handling: Reference gene primer amplification gave estimated nucleated cell counts. Sequenced by immunoSEQ multiplex PCR; TCRdb stores in-frame clones only, minus some. That table furnishes V, J and clone size, whereas the DNA furnished D and trimming. Of roughly 170,000 clones listed, around 79% are singletons. This CDR3 has 13 residues. Trimming took off 8 bases at V and 1 base at J, with 8 bases between the two ends. CDR1 is MNHEY, CDR2 SVGAGI, per germline. The chain carries TRBV6-5 and TRBJ2-2, with TRBD2 as a possible D gene (6 bases). The sequence was obtained from a woman in her fifties or sixties with COVID-19, enrolled during active disease. Sequencing was performed on peripheral blood. The CDR3 is CASSAGNTGELFF. CDR3 DNA sequence: TGTGCCAGCTCAGCGGGGAACACCGGGGAGCTGTTTTTT.